This entry describes one T cell receptor beta chain. The target antigen is unknown. The record originates from a study of monozygotic twins with inflammatory bowel disease. Broader study findings: Results did not support any single strong IBD-associated signal or clonotype.

The CDR3 is made up of 12 amino acids. TCRdb reanalyzed the 5' RACE reads and collapses them to one entry per CDR3 protein, without DNA. This sample's table has more than 85,000 distinct CDR3 sequences. Material: blood. This chain uses TRBV12-3 or TRBV12-4 with TRBJ2-7; TCRdb returns TRBD1, unconfirmable since there is no DNA. The TCR originated in a human donor with ulcerative colitis or Crohn's disease, or a healthy co-twin of an affected twin (not recorded which). CDR3 residues: CASSHRGREQYF.